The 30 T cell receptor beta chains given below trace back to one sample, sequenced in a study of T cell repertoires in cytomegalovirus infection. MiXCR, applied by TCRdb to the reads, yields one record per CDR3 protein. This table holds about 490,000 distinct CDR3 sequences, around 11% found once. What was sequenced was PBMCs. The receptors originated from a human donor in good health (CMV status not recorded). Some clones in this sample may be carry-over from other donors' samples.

In DNA, the CDR3 is TGTGCCAGCGCGGAGAGGGGAATCCACGAGCAGTACTTC. Amino acid sequence: CASAERGIHEQYF. V usage is TRBV2 and J usage is TRBJ2-7; either TRBD1 or TRBD2 may fit D (5 bases each). V was shortened by 8 bases and J by 5 bases, with 16 bases between the two germline ends. This CDR3 has 13 amino acids. Germline CDR1 is SNHLY and CDR2 is FYNNEI.

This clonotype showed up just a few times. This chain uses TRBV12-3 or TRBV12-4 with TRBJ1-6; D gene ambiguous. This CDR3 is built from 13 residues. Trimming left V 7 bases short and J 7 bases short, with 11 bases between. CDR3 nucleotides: TGTGCCAGCACTTTCCTGGGAAATTCACCCCTCCACTTT. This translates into CASTFLGNSPLHF.

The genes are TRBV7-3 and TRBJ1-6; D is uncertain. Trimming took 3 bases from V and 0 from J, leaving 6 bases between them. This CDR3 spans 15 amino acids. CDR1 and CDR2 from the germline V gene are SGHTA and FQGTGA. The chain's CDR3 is CASSLFGSYNSPLHF. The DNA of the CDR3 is TGTGCCAGCAGCTTGTTTGGCTCCTATAATTCACCCCTCCACTTT.

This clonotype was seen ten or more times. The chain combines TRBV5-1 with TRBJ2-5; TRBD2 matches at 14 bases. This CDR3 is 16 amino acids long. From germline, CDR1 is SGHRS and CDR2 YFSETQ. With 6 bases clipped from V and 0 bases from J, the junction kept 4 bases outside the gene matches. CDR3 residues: CASKTSGGGYQETQYF. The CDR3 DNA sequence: TGCGCCAGCAAGACTAGCGGGGGGGGGTACCAAGAGACCCAGTACTTC.

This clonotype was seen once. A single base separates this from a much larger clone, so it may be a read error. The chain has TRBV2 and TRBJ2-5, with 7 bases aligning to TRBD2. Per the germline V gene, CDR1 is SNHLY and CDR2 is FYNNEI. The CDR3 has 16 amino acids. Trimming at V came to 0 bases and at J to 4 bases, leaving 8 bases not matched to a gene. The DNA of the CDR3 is TGTGCCAGCAGTGAAGCGCTTCGGCGGGGGAGAGAGACCCAGTACTTC. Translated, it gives CASSEALRRGRETQYF.

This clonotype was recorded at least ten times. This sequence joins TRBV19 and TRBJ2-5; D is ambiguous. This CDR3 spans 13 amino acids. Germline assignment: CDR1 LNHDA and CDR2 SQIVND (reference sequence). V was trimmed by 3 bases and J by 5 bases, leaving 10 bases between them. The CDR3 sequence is CASSMQVLETQYF. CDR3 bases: TGTGCCAGTAGTATGCAGGTCCTTGAGACCCAGTACTTC.

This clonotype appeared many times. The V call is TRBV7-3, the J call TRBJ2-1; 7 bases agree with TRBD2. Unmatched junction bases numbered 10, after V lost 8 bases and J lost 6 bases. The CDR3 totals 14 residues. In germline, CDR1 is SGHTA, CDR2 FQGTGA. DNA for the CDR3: TGTGCCAGCTCCCTAGCGGAACAATCCAATGAGCAGTTCTTC. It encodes CASSLAEQSNEQFF.

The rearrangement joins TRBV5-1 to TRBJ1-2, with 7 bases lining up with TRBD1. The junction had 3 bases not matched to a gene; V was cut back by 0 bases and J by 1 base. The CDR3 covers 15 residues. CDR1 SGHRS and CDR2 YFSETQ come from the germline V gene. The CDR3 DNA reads TGCGCCAGCAGCTTGGGCAGGGGGAATAACTATGGCTACACCTTC. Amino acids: CASSLGRGNNYGYTF.

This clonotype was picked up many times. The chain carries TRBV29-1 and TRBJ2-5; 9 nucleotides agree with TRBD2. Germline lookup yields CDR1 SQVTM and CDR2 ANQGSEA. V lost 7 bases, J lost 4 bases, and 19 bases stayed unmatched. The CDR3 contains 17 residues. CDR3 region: CSALPLAGLTRGETQYF. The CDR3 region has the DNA TGCAGCGCCCTTCCCCTAGCGGGACTTACAAGGGGAGAGACCCAGTACTTC. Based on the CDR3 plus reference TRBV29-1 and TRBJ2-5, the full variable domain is SAVISQKPSRDICQRGTSLTIQCQVDSQVTMMFWYRQQPGQSLTLIATANQGSEATYESGFVIDKFPISRPNLTFSTLTVSNMSPEDSSIYLCSALPLAGLTRGETQYFGPGTRLLVL.

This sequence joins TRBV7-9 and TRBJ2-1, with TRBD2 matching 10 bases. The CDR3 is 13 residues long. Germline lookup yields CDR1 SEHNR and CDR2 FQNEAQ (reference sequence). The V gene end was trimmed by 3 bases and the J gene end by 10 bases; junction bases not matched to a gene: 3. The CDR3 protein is CASSFSTSGEQFF. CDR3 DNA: TGTGCCAGCAGCTTTTCGACTAGCGGGGAGCAGTTCTTC. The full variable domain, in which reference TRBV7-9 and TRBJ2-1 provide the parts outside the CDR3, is DTGVSQNPRHKITKRGQNVTFRCDPISEHNRLYWYRQTLGQGPEFLTYFQNEAQLEKSRLLSDRFSAERPKGSFSTLEIQRTEQGDSAMYLCASSFSTSGEQFFGPGTRLTVL.

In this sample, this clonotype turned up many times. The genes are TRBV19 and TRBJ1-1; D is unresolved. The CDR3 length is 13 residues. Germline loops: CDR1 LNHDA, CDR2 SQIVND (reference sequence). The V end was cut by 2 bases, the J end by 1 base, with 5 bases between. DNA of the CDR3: TGTGCCAGTAGTATAATAGGGAACACTGAAGCTTTCTTT. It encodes CASSIIGNTEAFF.

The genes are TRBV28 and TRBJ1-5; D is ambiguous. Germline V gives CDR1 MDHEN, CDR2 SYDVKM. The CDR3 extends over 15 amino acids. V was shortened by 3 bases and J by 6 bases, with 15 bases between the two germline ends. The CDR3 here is CASSFGAAMIQPQHF. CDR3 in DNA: TGTGCCAGCAGTTTTGGCGCGGCGATGATTCAGCCCCAGCATTTT.

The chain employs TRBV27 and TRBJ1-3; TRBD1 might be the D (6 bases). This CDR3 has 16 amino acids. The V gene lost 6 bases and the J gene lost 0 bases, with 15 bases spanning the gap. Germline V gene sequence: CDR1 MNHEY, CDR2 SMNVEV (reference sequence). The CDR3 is CASRRGGNTSGNTIYF. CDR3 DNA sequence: TGTGCCAGCAGAAGGGGGGGGAACACCTCTGGAAACACCATATATTTT.

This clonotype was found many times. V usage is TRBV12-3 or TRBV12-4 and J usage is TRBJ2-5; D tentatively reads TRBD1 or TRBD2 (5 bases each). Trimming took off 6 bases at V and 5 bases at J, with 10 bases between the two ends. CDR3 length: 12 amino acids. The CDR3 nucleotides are TGTGCCAGCAGGAGGGGTCAGGAGACCCAGTACTTC. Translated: CASRRGQETQYF.

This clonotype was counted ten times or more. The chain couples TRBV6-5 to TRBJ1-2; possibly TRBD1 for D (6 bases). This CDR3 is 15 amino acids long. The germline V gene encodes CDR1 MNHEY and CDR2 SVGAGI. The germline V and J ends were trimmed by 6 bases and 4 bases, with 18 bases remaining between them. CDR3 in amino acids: CASSPGQRDLYGYTF. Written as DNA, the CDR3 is TGTGCCAGCAGCCCCGGACAGCGGGACCTCTATGGCTACACCTTC.

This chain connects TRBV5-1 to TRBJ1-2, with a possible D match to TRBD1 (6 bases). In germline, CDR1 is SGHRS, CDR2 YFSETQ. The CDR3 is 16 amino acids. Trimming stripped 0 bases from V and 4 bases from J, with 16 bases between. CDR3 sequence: CASSLVEQGLVYGYTF. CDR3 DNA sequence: TGCGCCAGCAGCTTGGTGGAACAGGGTCTCGTCTATGGCTACACCTTC. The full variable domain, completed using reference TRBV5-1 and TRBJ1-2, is KAGVTQTPRYLIKTRGQQVTLSCSPISGHRSVSWYQQTPGQGLQFLFEYFSETQRNKGNFPGRFSGRQFSNSRSEMNVSTLELGDSALYLCASSLVEQGLVYGYTFGSGTRLTVV.

CDR3 in amino acids: CASSHSAGTDTQYF. The CDR3 nucleotides read TGTGCCAGCAGCCATTCAGCGGGCACAGATACGCAGTATTTT. This chain uses TRBV3-1 with TRBJ2-3, with D maybe TRBD2 (5 bases). The CDR3 loop spans 14 amino acids. In germline, CDR1 is LGHDT, CDR2 YNNKEL (reference sequence). The ends were cut back, 3 bases at V and 1 base at J, with 8 bases in the middle.

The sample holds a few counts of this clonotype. CDR3 sequence reads: CSASRAGGGETQYF. CDR3 in DNA: TGCAGTGCTAGTCGGGCGGGAGGGGGGGAGACCCAGTACTTC. V usage is TRBV20-1 and J usage is TRBJ2-5, with 9 bases that match TRBD2. Per germline, CDR1 DFQATT and CDR2 SNEGSKA (reference sequence). CDR3 size: 14 residues. With V trimmed by 3 bases and J by 5 bases, 7 bases remained unmatched.

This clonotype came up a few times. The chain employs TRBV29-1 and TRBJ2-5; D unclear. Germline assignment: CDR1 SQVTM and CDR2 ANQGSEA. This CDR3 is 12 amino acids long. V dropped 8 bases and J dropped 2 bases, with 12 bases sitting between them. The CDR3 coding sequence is TGCAGCCCCTCGTCCCTTCAAGAGACCCAGTACTTC. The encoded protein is CSPSSLQETQYF.

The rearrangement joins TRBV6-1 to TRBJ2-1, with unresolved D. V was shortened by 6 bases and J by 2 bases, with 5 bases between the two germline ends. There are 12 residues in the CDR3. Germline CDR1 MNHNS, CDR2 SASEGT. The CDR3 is CASRAAYNEQFF. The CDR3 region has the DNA TGTGCCAGCAGGGCAGCCTACAATGAGCAGTTCTTC.

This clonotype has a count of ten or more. The CDR3 region has the DNA TGTGCCACCAGCGGTGTGGGTGGCGGGAGGGCCTTAGATACGCAGTATTTT. It encodes CATSGVGGGRALDTQYF. The rearrangement links TRBV15 to TRBJ2-3; TRBD2 agrees at 9 bases. CDR1 LNHNV and CDR2 YYDKDF come from the germline V gene (reference sequence). V gave up 5 bases and J gave up 5 bases; unmatched junction bases: 14. CDR3 length: 17 amino acids.

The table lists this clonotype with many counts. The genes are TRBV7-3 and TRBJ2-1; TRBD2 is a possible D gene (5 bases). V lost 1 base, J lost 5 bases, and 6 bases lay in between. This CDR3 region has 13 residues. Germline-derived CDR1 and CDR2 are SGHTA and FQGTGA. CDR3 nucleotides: TGTGCCAGCAGCTTAAGTAGCGACAATGAGCAGTTCTTC. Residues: CASSLSSDNEQFF.

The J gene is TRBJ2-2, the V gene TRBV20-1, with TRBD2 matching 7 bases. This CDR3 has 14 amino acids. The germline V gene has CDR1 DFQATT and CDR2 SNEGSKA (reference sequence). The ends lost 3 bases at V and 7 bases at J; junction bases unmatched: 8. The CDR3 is CSARSLADIGELFF. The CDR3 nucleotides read TGCAGTGCTAGGTCTCTAGCGGATATCGGGGAGCTGTTTTTT.

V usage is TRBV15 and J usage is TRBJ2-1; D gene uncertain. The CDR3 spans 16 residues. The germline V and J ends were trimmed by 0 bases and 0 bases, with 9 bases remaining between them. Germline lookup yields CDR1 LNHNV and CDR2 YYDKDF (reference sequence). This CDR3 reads CATSRDPLSSYNEQFF. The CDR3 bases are TGTGCCACCAGCAGAGACCCCCTCAGCTCCTACAATGAGCAGTTCTTC.

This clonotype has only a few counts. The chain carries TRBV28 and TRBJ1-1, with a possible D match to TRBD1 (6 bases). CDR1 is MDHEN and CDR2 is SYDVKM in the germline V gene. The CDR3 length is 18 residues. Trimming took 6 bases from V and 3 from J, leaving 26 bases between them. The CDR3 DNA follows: TGTGCCAGCAGACCCCCAGGACAGTGGGTTGGGATGGACACTGAAGCTTTCTTT. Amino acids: CASRPPGQWVGMDTEAFF.

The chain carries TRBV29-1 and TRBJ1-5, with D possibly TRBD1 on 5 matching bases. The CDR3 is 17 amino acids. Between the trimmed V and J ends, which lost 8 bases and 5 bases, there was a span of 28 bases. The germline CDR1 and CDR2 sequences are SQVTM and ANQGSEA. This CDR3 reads CSIANGDRDARDQPQHF. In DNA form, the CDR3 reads TGCAGCATCGCGAATGGAGACCGGGACGCGAGGGATCAGCCCCAGCATTTT.

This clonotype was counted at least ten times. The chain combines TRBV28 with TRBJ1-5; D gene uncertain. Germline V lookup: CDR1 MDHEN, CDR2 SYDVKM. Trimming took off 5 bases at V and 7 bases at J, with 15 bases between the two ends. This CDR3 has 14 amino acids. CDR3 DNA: TGTGCCAGCAGTCTGTCGGTAGAGAGACAGCCCCAGCATTTT. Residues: CASSLSVERQPQHF.

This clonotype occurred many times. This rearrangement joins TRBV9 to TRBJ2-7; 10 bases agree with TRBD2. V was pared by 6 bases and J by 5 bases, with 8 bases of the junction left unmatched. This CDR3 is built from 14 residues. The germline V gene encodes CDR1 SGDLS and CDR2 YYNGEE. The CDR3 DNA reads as TGTGCCAGCACCCCTAGCGGGAGTTCGGACGAGCAGTACTTC. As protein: CASTPSGSSDEQYF.

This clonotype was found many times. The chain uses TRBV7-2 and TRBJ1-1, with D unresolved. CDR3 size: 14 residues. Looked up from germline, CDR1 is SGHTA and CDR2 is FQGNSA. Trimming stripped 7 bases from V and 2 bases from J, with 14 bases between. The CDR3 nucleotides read TGTGCCAGCATCCCCAGGAGATTTAACACTGAAGCTTTCTTT. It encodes CASIPRRFNTEAFF.

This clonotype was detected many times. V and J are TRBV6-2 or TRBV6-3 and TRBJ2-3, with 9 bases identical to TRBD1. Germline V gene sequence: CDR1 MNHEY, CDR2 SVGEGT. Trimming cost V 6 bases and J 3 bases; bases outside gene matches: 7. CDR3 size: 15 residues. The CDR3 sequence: CASRAGQGLTDTQYF. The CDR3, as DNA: TGTGCCAGCAGAGCGGGACAGGGCTTGACAGATACGCAGTATTTT.